These 32 T cell receptor beta chains were all obtained from the same sample, sequenced in a study of OX40 agonist ivuxolimab in advanced cancers. Measured with immunoSEQ multiplex PCR; TCRdb has only the in-frame clones, and not every one. The repertoire holds approximately 28,000 clones, with approximately 93% as singletons. Sequencing used CD4+ or CD8+ T cells sorted from blood, obtained in a trial of the OX40 agonist ivuxolimab. The source is an adult with an advanced solid tumor such as melanoma, head and neck, liver or kidney cancer.

This clone was picked up one time. The rearrangement joins TRBV10-2 to TRBJ1-1; unclear D gene. V was trimmed by 3 bases and J by 1 base, leaving 6 bases between them. Germline values: CDR1 WSHSY, CDR2 SAAADI. The CDR3 sequence is 13 residues long. CDR3 sequence (DNA): TGCGCCAGCAGTGACCCCCCGAACACTGAAGCTTTCTTT. It is translated as CASSDPPNTEAFF.

This chain joins TRBV9 and TRBJ2-7; TRBD2 matches 7 bases. The V segment lost 0 bases and the J segment 6 bases; nucleotides outside the gene matches: 9. This CDR3 spans 15 amino acids. The V gene's germline CDR1 is SGDLS and CDR2 YYNGEE. Written as DNA, the CDR3 is TGTGCCAGCAGCGTAGTCGGGGGGATTACGGGCGAGCAGTACTTC. Its protein is CASSVVGGITGEQYF.

V and J are TRBV5-1 and TRBJ1-2; D is unclear. V was pared by 5 bases and J by 10 bases, with 12 bases between. Germline V gene data show CDR1 as SGHRS and CDR2 as YFSETQ. The CDR3 has 11 residues. Written as DNA, the CDR3 is TGCGCCAGCAGAGCCGGGGTAGACTACACCTTC. Translating it yields CASRAGVDYTF.

The rearrangement links TRBV7-6 to TRBJ2-7, with 7 bases aligning to TRBD1. Germline V gives CDR1 SGHVS, CDR2 FNYEAQ. This CDR3 spans 13 amino acids. V was pared by 5 bases and J by 3 bases, with 4 bases of the junction left unmatched. The CDR3, as DNA: TGTGCCAGCAGCCCACAGGGGTTCTACGAGCAGTACTTC. Translated, it gives CASSPQGFYEQYF. The full variable domain, completed using reference TRBV7-6 and TRBJ2-7, is GAGVSQSPRYKVTKRGQDVALRCDPISGHVSLYWYRQALGQGPEFLTYFNYEAQQDKSGLPNDRFSAERPEGSISTLTIQRTEQRDSAMYRCASSPQGFYEQYFGPGTRLTVT.

The genes are TRBV19 and TRBJ1-5, with 7 nucleotides matching TRBD1. Germline assignment: CDR1 LNHDA and CDR2 SQIVND (reference sequence). The V gene end was trimmed by 3 bases and the J gene end by 5 bases; junction bases not matched to a gene: 7. The CDR3 is made up of 15 amino acids. The CDR3 region has the DNA TGTGCCAGTAGTATGGCCTCAGGGGGTTATCAGCCCCAGCATTTT. Translated: CASSMASGGYQPQHF.

The V gene is TRBV4-3, the J gene TRBJ2-7; D is uncertain. The CDR3 has 15 amino acids. V was clipped by 1 base and J by 0 bases, with 10 bases between them. Germline CDR1 LGHNA, CDR2 YSLEER. The CDR3 DNA is TGCGCCAGCAGCCAAGTTACCTTCAGCTCCTACGAGCAGTACTTC. Protein: CASSQVTFSSYEQYF.

This chain uses TRBV10-3 with TRBJ2-7, with 14 bases identical to TRBD2. This CDR3 is built from 18 residues. The junction had 7 bases not matched to a gene; V was cut back by 3 bases and J by 0 bases. The V gene's germline CDR1 is ENHRY and CDR2 SYGVKD. Here the CDR3 reads CAISDPGLAGDTSYEQYF. The CDR3, as DNA: TGTGCCATCAGTGATCCGGGACTAGCGGGAGACACCTCCTACGAGCAGTACTTC.

The CDR3 here is CASSVGGSSSYEQYF. The CDR3 coding sequence is TGTGCCAGCAGCGTAGGGGGATCTAGCTCCTACGAGCAGTACTTC. This chain connects TRBV9 to TRBJ2-7; D is unclear. Germline V gene lookup returns CDR1 SGDLS and CDR2 YYNGEE. Trimming took 0 bases from V and 0 from J, leaving 10 bases between them. The CDR3 length is 15 residues.

The genes are TRBV19 and TRBJ1-5; 10 positions agree with TRBD1. This CDR3 comprises 15 residues. Losses at the gene ends were 3 bases for V and 3 bases for J; bases not matched to a gene: 2. Germline V gives CDR1 LNHDA, CDR2 SQIVND (reference sequence). CDR3 sequence: CASSIGTGANQPQHF. DNA for the CDR3: TGTGCCAGTAGTATTGGGACAGGGGCCAATCAGCCCCAGCATTTT. The whole variable domain, remainder taken from reference TRBV19 and TRBJ1-5, is DGGITQSPKYLFRKEGQNVTLSCEQNLNHDAMYWYRQDPGQGLRLIYYSQIVNDFQKGDIAEGYSVSREKKESFPLTVTSAQKNPTAFYLCASSIGTGANQPQHFGDGTRLSIL.

The chain joins TRBV7-9 to TRBJ2-7; D perhaps matches TRBD1 (5 bases). From germline, CDR1 is SEHNR and CDR2 FQNEAQ (reference sequence). This CDR3 is built from 14 residues. V lost 1 base, J lost 2 bases, and 9 bases lay in between. Here the CDR3 DNA reads TGTGCCAGCAGCTTAGTACAGGCGCCCTACGAGCAGTACTTC. This codes for CASSLVQAPYEQYF.

The V and J genes are TRBV19 and TRBJ1-1; D remains ambiguous. Germline assignment: CDR1 LNHDA and CDR2 SQIVND (reference sequence). The V end lost 1 base, the J end lost 0 bases, and 6 bases lay between the germline ends. The length of the CDR3 is 14 residues. The CDR3 nucleotides read TGTGCCAGTAGTATAGCCAATATGAACACTGAAGCTTTCTTT. As protein: CASSIANMNTEAFF.

A single count supports this clone. The chain recombines TRBV2 with TRBJ2-5, with 8 nucleotides matching TRBD2. The germline CDR1 and CDR2 sequences are SNHLY and FYNNEI. The CDR3 runs to 12 residues. The V segment lost 6 bases and the J segment 14 bases; nucleotides outside the gene matches: 11. The CDR3 DNA reads TGTGCCAGCAGATACCTCGGGACTAGGCTATACTTC. Encoded protein: CASRYLGTRLYF.

By sample share, this clone is medium-sized (0.01 to 0.1%). The rearrangement joins TRBV6-1 to TRBJ2-7, with TRBD1 matching over 12 bases. The length of the CDR3 is 15 residues. CDR1 MNHNS and CDR2 SASEGT come from the germline V gene. The V gene end was trimmed by 0 bases and the J gene end by 6 bases; junction bases not matched to a gene: 3. CDR3 bases: TGTGCCAGCAGTGAAGCGGGGACAGGGGGCAGCGAGCAGTACTTC. Residues: CASSEAGTGGSEQYF.

The J gene is TRBJ1-1, the V gene TRBV19, with a possible D match to TRBD1 (6 bases). This CDR3 has 14 residues. Germline values: CDR1 LNHDA, CDR2 SQIVND (reference sequence). With 4 bases removed from V and 5 bases from J, the gap between germline ends came to 14 bases. CDR3 nucleotides: TGTGCCAGTAGTAACCCGGGGGGCATGACTGAAGCTTTCTTT. Protein: CASSNPGGMTEAFF.

The chain employs TRBV6-1 and TRBJ1-4, with D uncertain. V lost 8 bases to trimming and J lost 0 bases, with 10 bases between them. This CDR3 is 14 amino acids long. The germline V gene encodes CDR1 MNHNS and CDR2 SASEGT. The CDR3, as DNA: TGTGCCAGCGGCGACTTTGCAACTAATGAAAAACTGTTTTTT. This sequence encodes CASGDFATNEKLFF.

This clone came up once. The chain combines TRBV6-5 with TRBJ1-2, with D possibly being TRBD1 (6 bases). Trimming took off 6 bases at V and 3 bases at J, with 17 bases between the two ends. The CDR3 contains 15 residues. Per germline, CDR1 MNHEY and CDR2 SVGAGI. In nucleotides, the CDR3 is TGTGCCAGCAGCGACACAGGGAATTCATACTATGGCTACACCTTC. Translation gives CASSDTGNSYYGYTF.

This clone was seen only once. The chain links TRBV4-3 to TRBJ2-1; 7 nucleotides align to TRBD2. The CDR3 covers 17 residues. Looked up from germline, CDR1 is LGHNA and CDR2 is YSLEER. Losses at the gene ends were 0 bases for V and 3 bases for J; bases not matched to a gene: 8. CDR3 amino acids: CASSQDGAGEIYNEQFF. DNA for the CDR3: TGCGCCAGCAGCCAAGATGGGGCGGGGGAGATCTACAATGAGCAGTTCTTC.

The genes are TRBV6-1 and TRBJ1-1; possibly TRBD1 for D (5 bases). This CDR3 spans 16 amino acids. Trimming cost V 3 bases and J 0 bases, with 14 bases left between them. Germline CDR1 is MNHNS and CDR2 is SASEGT. The CDR3 bases are TGTGCCAGCAGTGACCCGGAGGGGACCATGAACACTGAAGCTTTCTTT. This encodes CASSDPEGTMNTEAFF.

The rearrangement uses TRBV7-2 and TRBJ1-2, with D unresolved. The CDR3 is 15 residues long. The germline CDR1 and CDR2 sequences are SGHTA and FQGNSA. The ends were cut back, 2 bases at V and 0 bases at J, with 10 bases in the middle. The CDR3 region is CASSLRDGSNYGYTF. The CDR3 coding sequence is TGTGCCAGCAGCTTACGTGACGGTTCTAACTATGGCTACACCTTC.

The rearrangement uses TRBV7-7 and TRBJ2-7, with D perhaps being TRBD1 or TRBD2 (5 bases each). The V gene lost 5 bases and the J gene lost 4 bases, with 18 bases spanning the gap. This CDR3 is 15 amino acids long. CDR1 is SSHAT and CDR2 is FNYEAQ in the germline V gene (reference sequence). The CDR3 sequence is CASSLGRGLGYEQYF. In DNA, the CDR3 is TGTGCCAGCAGCCTTGGACGGGGCTTGGGGTACGAGCAGTACTTC.

V usage is TRBV7-9 and J usage is TRBJ2-4; 7 bases agree with TRBD2. This CDR3 contains 16 residues. V was pared by 1 base and J by 0 bases, with 3 bases of the junction left unmatched. Germline V gives CDR1 SEHNR, CDR2 FQNEAQ (reference sequence). The CDR3 spells CASSLGSGLAKNIQYF. The CDR3 coding sequence is TGTGCCAGCAGCTTAGGTAGCGGGTTAGCCAAAAACATTCAGTACTTC.

The chain links TRBV19 to TRBJ1-5, with a possible D match to TRBD1 (5 bases). There are 15 residues in the CDR3. Germline V gene lookup returns CDR1 LNHDA and CDR2 SQIVND (reference sequence). Trimming took off 4 bases at V and 0 bases at J, with 10 bases between the two ends. The CDR3 protein is CASSNWGTSNQPQHF. CDR3 coding DNA: TGTGCCAGTAGTAATTGGGGGACTAGCAATCAGCCCCAGCATTTT.

The V gene is TRBV29-1, the J gene TRBJ2-6; TRBD1 matches at 8 bases. After removal of 6 bases from V and 2 bases from J, the junction contained 3 bases not matched to a gene. The CDR3 totals 14 residues. Germline V gene sequence: CDR1 SQVTM, CDR2 ANQGSEA. CDR3 loop: CSVQTGAGANVLTF. As DNA, the CDR3 is TGCAGCGTCCAGACAGGGGCTGGGGCCAACGTCCTGACTTTC. Using reference TRBV29-1 and TRBJ2-6 for the parts outside the CDR3, the full variable domain is SAVISQKPSRDICQRGTSLTIQCQVDSQVTMMFWYRQQPGQSLTLIATANQGSEATYESGFVIDKFPISRPNLTFSTLTVSNMSPEDSSIYLCSVQTGAGANVLTFGAGSRLTVL.

The CDR3 is CASETGTGINTEAFF. In nucleotides, the CDR3 is TGTGCCAGTGAGACCGGGACAGGGATTAACACTGAAGCTTTCTTT. The chain links TRBV19 to TRBJ1-1; 9 bases line up with TRBD1. V lost 8 bases, J lost 2 bases, and 9 bases stayed unmatched. CDR1 is LNHDA and CDR2 is SQIVND in the germline V gene (reference sequence). This CDR3 comprises 15 residues.

This clone is a singleton in its sample. The J gene is TRBJ2-4, the V gene TRBV6-5; D unclear. The V gene's germline CDR1 is MNHEY and CDR2 SVGAGI. CDR3 size: 14 residues. V lost 4 bases, J lost 0 bases, and 7 bases lay in between. The CDR3: CASSSTRAKNIQYF. The CDR3 DNA follows: TGTGCCAGCAGTTCGACGAGAGCCAAAAACATTCAGTACTTC.

The rearrangement uses TRBV2 and TRBJ2-2, with D perhaps TRBD1 (6 bases). CDR1 and CDR2 from the germline V gene are SNHLY and FYNNEI. There are 14 residues in the CDR3. V gave up 9 bases and J gave up 2 bases, with 13 bases separating them. CDR3 DNA: TGTGCCAGTGAAACGGACAGTAACACCGGGGAGCTGTTTTTT. The encoded protein is CASETDSNTGELFF.

The CDR3 region has the DNA TGTGCCAGCACTTTGGGGACTAGCGGCGGGGGCACCGGGGAGCTGTTTTTT. As protein: CASTLGTSGGGTGELFF. V is TRBV27 and J is TRBJ2-2, with 11 bases fitting TRBD2. Trimming removed 7 bases from V and 4 bases from J; junction bases left unmatched: 11. Looked up from germline, CDR1 is MNHEY and CDR2 is SMNVEV (reference sequence). The CDR3 runs 17 residues.

V and J are TRBV7-2 and TRBJ2-7; TRBD1 matches 10 bases. This CDR3 region has 15 residues. Germline CDR1 and CDR2: SGHTA and FQGNSA. V trimming: 5 bases; J trimming: 5 bases; junction bases outside the gene matches: 9. The CDR3 sequence is CASSVPGTGDHEQYF. In DNA, the CDR3 is TGTGCCAGCAGCGTCCCAGGGACAGGGGACCACGAGCAGTACTTC.

The rearrangement links TRBV27 to TRBJ1-5; D uncertain. The CDR3 contains 14 residues. Germline V gene lookup returns CDR1 MNHEY and CDR2 SMNVEV (reference sequence). The V end lost 3 bases, the J end lost 3 bases, and 9 bases lay between the germline ends. CDR3 loop: CASSFRSANQPQHF. DNA of the CDR3: TGTGCCAGCAGTTTCAGGTCCGCCAATCAGCCCCAGCATTTT.

CDR3 nucleotide sequence: TGCGCCAGCAGCCAAGATGACGGGGGCTCCTACGAGCAGTACTTC. Residues: CASSQDDGGSYEQYF. The gene calls are TRBV4-1 and TRBJ2-7; D perhaps matches TRBD2 (6 bases). CDR1 is MGHRA and CDR2 is YSYEKL in the germline V gene. This CDR3 contains 15 residues. Deletions cut 0 bases from V and 0 bases from J, with 9 bases between.

This chain links TRBV30 with TRBJ1-2; 7 positions match TRBD1. The CDR3 extends over 14 amino acids. J was trimmed by 7 bases and V by 7 bases; bases with no gene match: 15. Germline V gives CDR1 GTSNPN, CDR2 SVGIG (reference sequence). In DNA form, the CDR3 reads TGTGCCTCAAGTGCCCCCCAGGGGGGAGGTGGCTACACCTTC. It is translated as CASSAPQGGGGYTF.

The chain links TRBV7-6 to TRBJ1-1; D is undetermined. The ends were cut back, 5 bases at V and 6 bases at J, with 16 bases in the middle. The CDR3 has 14 amino acids. CDR1 is SGHVS and CDR2 is FNYEAQ in the germline V gene. CDR3 amino acids: CASSASLGLAEAFF. The DNA of the CDR3 is TGTGCCAGCAGCGCCTCATTGGGGTTGGCTGAAGCTTTCTTT.